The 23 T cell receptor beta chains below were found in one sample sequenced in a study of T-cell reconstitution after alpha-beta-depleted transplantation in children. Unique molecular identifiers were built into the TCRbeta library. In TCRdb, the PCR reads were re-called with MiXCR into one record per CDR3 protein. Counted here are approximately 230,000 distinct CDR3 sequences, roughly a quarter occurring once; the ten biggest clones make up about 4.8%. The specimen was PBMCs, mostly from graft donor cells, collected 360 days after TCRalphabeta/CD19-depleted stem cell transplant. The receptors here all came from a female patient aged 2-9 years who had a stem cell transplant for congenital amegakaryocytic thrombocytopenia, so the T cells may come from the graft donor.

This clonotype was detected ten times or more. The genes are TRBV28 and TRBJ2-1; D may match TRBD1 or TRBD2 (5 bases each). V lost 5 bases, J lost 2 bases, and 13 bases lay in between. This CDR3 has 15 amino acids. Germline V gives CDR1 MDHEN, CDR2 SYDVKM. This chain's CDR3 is CASSPARGAYNEQFF. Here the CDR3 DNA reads TGTGCCAGCAGTCCGGCGAGGGGAGCCTACAATGAGCAGTTCTTC.

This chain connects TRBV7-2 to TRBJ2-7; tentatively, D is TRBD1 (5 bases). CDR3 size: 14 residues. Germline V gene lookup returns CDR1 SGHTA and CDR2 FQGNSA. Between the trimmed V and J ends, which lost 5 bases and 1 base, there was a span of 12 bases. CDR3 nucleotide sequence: TGTGCCAGCAGCCCGACAGCCTTTTCCTACGAGCAGTACTTC. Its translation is CASSPTAFSYEQYF.

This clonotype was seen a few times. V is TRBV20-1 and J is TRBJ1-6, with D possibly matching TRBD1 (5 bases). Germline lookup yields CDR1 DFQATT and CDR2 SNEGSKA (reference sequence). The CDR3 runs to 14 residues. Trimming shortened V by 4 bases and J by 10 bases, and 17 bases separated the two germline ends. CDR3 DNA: TGCAGTGCTATTGATTTCGGGGGTGGATCACCCCTCCACTTT. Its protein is CSAIDFGGGSPLHF.

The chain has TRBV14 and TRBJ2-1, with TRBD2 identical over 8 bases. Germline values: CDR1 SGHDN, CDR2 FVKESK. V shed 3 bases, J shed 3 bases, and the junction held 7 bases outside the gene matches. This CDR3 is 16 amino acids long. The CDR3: CASSQRAGDFYNEQFF. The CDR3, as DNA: TGTGCCAGCAGCCAGAGAGCGGGAGACTTCTACAATGAGCAGTTCTTC.

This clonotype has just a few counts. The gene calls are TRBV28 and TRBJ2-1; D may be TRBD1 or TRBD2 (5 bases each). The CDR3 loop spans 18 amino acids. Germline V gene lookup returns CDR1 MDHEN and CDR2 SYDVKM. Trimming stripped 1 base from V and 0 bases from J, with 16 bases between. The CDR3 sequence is CASSLFYRDRSSYNEQFF. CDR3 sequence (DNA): TGTGCCAGCAGTTTATTTTATAGGGACCGGAGCTCCTACAATGAGCAGTTCTTC.

CDR3 DNA: TGTGCCAGCAACGCCCCGTCAGATACGCAGTATTTT. Translating gives CASNAPSDTQYF. V gene TRBV6-6 combines with J gene TRBJ2-3; no clear D. The V end lost 7 bases, the J end lost 4 bases, and 9 bases lay between the germline ends. CDR3 length: 12 amino acids. Per the germline V gene, CDR1 is MNHNY and CDR2 is SVGAGI (reference sequence).

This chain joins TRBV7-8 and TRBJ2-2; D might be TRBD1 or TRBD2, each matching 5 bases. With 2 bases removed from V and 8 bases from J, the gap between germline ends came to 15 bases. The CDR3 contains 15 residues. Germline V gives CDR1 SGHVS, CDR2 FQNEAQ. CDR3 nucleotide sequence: TGTGCCAGCAGCTTAAATGGGGGAGTCAATGGGGAGCTGTTTTTT. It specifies CASSLNGGVNGELFF.

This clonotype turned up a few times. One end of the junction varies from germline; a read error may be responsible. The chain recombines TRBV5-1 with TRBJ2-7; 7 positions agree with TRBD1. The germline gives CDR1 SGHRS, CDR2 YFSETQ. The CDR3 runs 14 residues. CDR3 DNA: TGCGCCAGCAGCTTGGGACAGGGCTCCTACGGGCAGTACTTC. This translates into CASSLGQGSYGQYF.

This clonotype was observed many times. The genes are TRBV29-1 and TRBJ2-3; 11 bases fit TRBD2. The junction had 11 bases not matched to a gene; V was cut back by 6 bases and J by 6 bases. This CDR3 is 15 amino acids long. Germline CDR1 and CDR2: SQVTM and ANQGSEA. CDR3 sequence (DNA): TGCAGCGTAGGAACCGAGACTAGCGGGGTGGATACGCAGTATTTT. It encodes CSVGTETSGVDTQYF.

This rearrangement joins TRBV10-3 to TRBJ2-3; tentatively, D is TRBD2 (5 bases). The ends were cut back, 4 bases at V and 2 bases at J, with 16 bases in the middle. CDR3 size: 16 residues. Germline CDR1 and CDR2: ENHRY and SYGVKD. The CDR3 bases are TGTGCCATCAGTGGAGGGTCTAGGGTACTCACAGATACGCAGTATTTT. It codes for CAISGGSRVLTDTQYF.

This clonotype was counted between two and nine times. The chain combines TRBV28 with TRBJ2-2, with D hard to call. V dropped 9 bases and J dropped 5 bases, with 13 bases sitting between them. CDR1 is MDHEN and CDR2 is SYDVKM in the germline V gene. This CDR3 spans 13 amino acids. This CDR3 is CASLVWSTGELFF. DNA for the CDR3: TGTGCCAGTTTGGTCTGGTCAACCGGGGAGCTGTTTTTT.

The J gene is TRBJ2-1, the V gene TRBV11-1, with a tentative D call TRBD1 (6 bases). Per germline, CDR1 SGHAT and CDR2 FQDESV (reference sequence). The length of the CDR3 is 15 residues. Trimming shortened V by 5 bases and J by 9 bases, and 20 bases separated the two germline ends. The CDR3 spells CASSARVGTRGEQFF. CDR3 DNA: TGTGCCAGCAGCGCCCGAGTGGGGACACGGGGTGAGCAGTTCTTC.

The CDR3 protein is CSVEGGTSGGGEQFF. The CDR3, as DNA: TGCAGCGTTGAGGGCGGGACTAGCGGAGGGGGTGAGCAGTTCTTC. The V and J genes are TRBV29-1 and TRBJ2-1; 11 bases match TRBD2. CDR3 length: 15 amino acids. V dropped 3 bases and J dropped 9; count of bases not matched to a gene: 10. Germline values: CDR1 SQVTM, CDR2 ANQGSEA.

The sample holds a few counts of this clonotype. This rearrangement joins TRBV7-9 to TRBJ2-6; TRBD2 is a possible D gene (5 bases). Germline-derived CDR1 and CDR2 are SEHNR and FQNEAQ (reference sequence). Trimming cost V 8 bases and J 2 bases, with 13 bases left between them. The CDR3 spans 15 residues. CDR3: CASEEAEAGANVLTF. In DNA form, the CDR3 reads TGTGCCAGCGAAGAGGCGGAGGCTGGGGCCAACGTCCTGACTTTC.

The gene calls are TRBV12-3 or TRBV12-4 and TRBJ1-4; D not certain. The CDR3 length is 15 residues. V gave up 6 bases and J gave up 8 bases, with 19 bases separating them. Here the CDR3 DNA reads TGTGCCAGCAGCCCCTCCGACCCCGAGAGGGAAAAACTGTTTTTT. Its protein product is CASSPSDPEREKLFF.

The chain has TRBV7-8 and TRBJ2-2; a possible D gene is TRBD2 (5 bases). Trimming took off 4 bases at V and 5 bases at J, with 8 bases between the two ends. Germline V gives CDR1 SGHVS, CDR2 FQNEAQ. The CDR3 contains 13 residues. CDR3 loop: CASSYRTTGELFF. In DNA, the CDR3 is TGTGCCAGCAGCTATAGGACTACCGGGGAGCTGTTTTTT.

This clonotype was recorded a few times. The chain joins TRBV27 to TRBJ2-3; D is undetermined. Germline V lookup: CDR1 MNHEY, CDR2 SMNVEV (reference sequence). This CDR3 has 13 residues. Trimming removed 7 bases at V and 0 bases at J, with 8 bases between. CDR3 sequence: CASTESSTDTQYF. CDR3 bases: TGTGCCAGCACAGAGTCTAGCACAGATACGCAGTATTTT.

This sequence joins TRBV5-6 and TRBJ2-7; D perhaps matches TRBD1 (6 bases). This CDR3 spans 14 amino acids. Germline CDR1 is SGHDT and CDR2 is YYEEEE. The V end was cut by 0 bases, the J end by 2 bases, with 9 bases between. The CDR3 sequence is CASSLVGGTYEQYF. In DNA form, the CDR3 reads TGTGCCAGCAGCTTGGTTGGGGGCACCTACGAGCAGTACTTC.

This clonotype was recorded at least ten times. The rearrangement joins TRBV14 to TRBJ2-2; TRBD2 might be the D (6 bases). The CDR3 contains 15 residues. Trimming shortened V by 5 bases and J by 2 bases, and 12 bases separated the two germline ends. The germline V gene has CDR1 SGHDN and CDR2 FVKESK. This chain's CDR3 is CASSRRDSNTGELFF. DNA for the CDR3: TGTGCCAGCAGCAGGCGGGATTCCAACACCGGGGAGCTGTTTTTT.

The CDR3 loop reads CASRRTLGTEAFF. CDR3 DNA sequence: TGCGCCAGCAGACGGACGCTCGGCACTGAAGCTTTCTTT. The chain employs TRBV5-1 and TRBJ1-1; D ambiguous. Germline V gives CDR1 SGHRS, CDR2 YFSETQ. V was pared by 5 bases and J by 4 bases, with 12 bases between. This CDR3 has 13 residues.

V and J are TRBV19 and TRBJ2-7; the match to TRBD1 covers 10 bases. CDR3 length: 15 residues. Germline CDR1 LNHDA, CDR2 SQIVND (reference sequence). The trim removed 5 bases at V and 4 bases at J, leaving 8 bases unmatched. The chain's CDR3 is CASSPRQGATYEQYF. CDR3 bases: TGTGCCAGTAGTCCCCGACAGGGGGCTACGTACGAGCAGTACTTC.

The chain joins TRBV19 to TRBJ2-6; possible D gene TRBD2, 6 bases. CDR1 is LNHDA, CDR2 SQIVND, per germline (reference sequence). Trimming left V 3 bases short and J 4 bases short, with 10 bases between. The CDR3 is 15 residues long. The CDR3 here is CASSIGGAGANVLTF. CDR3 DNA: TGTGCCAGTAGTATCGGGGGAGCAGGGGCCAACGTCCTGACTTTC.

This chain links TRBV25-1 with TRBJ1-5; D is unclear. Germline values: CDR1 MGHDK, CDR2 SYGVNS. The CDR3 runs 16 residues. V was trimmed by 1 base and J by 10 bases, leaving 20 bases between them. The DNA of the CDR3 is TGTGCCAGCAGTGAATCGGAGAACGCAGGATTTAATCCCCAGCATTTT. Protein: CASSESENAGFNPQHF. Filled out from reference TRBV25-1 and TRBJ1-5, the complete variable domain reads EADIYQTPRYLVIGTGKKITLECSQTMGHDKMYWYQQDPGMELHLIHYSYGVNSTEKGDLSSESTVSRIRTEHFPLTLESARPSHTSQYLCASSESENAGFNPQHFGDGTRLSIL.